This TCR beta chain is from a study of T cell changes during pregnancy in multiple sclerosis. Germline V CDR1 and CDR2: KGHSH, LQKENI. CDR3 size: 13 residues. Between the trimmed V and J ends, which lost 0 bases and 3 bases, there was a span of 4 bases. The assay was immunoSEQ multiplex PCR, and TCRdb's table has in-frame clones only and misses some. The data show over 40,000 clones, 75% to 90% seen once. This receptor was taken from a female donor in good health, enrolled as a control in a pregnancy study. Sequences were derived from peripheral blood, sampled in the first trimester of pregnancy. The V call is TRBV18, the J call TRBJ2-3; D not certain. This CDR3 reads CASSPPTTDTQYF. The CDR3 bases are TGTGCCAGCTCACCACCTACAACAGATACGCAGTATTTT.